A selection of T cell receptor beta chains follows, all from one sample in a study of shared clonotypes between healthy human individuals. Assay: immunoSEQ multiplex PCR; the TCRdb copy retains only in-frame clones and omits some. The table records around 990,000 clones, about 72% of them present only once. The sequencing input was memory CD4+ T cells from PBMCs. The receptors shown here come from a man aged 18 to 30 in good health. Some clones in this sample may be carry-over from other donors' samples. Both conserved end residues are part of each CDR3. Fields, in order: J gene, clone size, V gene, D gene, CDR3 DNA, CDR3 protein. A D gene is named only where the DNA matches it firmly. Size values are once, few and many counts, or a class for expanded clones, and some rows have none.

>TRBJ1-1|NA|TRBV19|TRBD1
TGTGCCCCCAGAGGGGGCAGGGGAAAAATTAGCCCCACTGAAGCTTTCTTT
CAPRGGRGKISPTEAFF
>TRBJ2-7|NA|TRBV18|NA
TGTGCCAGCTCACCAGGGACGGGGCCCAGCTACGAGCAGTACTTC
CASSPGTGPSYEQYF
>TRBJ1-1|few|TRBV2|NA
TGTGCCAGCATGGCGGACCTTGCTGAAGCTTTCTTT
CASMADLAEAFF
>TRBJ2-7|NA|TRBV5-1|TRBD2
TGCGCCAGCAGCCCTAGCGGCTACGAGCAGTACTTC
CASSPSGYEQYF
>TRBJ1-1|NA|TRBV28|TRBD1
TGTGCCAGCAGCCCCAGGGGGCGGAGGTCCGAAGCTTTCTTT
CASSPRGRRSEAFF
>TRBJ1-2|NA|TRBV4-1|NA
TGCGCCAGCAGCCAAGGATTAGCGTCGGGATTTGGGTATGGCTACACCTTC
CASSQGLASGFGYGYTF
>TRBJ2-7|NA|TRBV11-2|TRBD1
TGTGCCAGCAGCCCGAGGACAGGGCCCAACTACGAGCAGTACTTC
CASSPRTGPNYEQYF
>TRBJ1-2|NA|TRBV10-1|NA
TGCGCCAGCAGTGAGTCAAGGGGGATCTACTATGGCTACACCTTC
CASSESRGIYYGYTF
>TRBJ1-2|NA|TRBV28|NA
TGTGCCAGCGGACGGACAGCTTCCAACTTC
CASGRTASNF
>TRBJ2-7|NA|TRBV5-6|NA
TGTGCCAGCAGCTTGGCGGTGACAGTCCCATCCTACGAGCAGTACTTC
CASSLAVTVPSYEQYF
>TRBJ1-4|NA|TRBV14|NA
TGTGCCAGCAGCCACCTGACACGCAACGAAAAACTGTTTTTT
CASSHLTRNEKLFF
>TRBJ2-3|NA|TRBV11-3|TRBD1
TGTGCCAGCAGCTTAGGGACAGGAGGCACAGATACGCAGTATTTT
CASSLGTGGTDTQYF
>TRBJ2-5|NA|TRBV28|NA
TGTGCCAGGACGGCTGAAGAGACCCAGTACTTC
CARTAEETQYF
>TRBJ2-4|NA|TRBV5-1|NA
TGCGCCAGCAGCTTTTCGCAGGAAGACTCCAAAAACATTCAGTACTTC
CASSFSQEDSKNIQYF
>TRBJ2-3|NA|TRBV7-2|NA
TGTGCCAGCAGCTTAGACCGGGATACGCAGTATTTT
CASSLDRDTQYF
>TRBJ2-3|NA|TRBV30|NA
TGTGCCTGGAGTGCTAGGTGGGGAGATACGCAGTATTTT
CAWSARWGDTQYF
>TRBJ2-5|NA|TRBV5-1|NA
TGCGCCAGCAGCTTGAACGGGGGCGGAGAGACCCAGTACTTC
CASSLNGGGETQYF
>TRBJ2-3|NA|TRBV7-9|NA
TGTGCCAGCAGCTTATTCGGCTCGGGCGGACCAAGCACAGATACGCAGTATTTT
CASSLFGSGGPSTDTQYF
>TRBJ1-2|NA|TRBV19|NA
TGTGCCAGTACTAACGACAGGCCCTATGGCTACACCTTC
CASTNDRPYGYTF
>TRBJ1-1|NA|TRBV5-1|NA
TGCGCCAGCAGCTTCGGTCCCTCGAACACTGAAGCTTTCTTT
CASSFGPSNTEAFF
>TRBJ2-5|NA|TRBV27|NA
TGTGCCAGCTCCGGTGGGGATAGGAAGACCCAGTACTTC
CASSGGDRKTQYF
>TRBJ2-5|many|TRBV7-2|NA
TGTGCCAGCAGCAGGGGGGCCCCACCTCAAGAGACCCAGTACTTC
CASSRGAPPQETQYF
>TRBJ1-5|few|TRBV19|NA
TGTGCCAGTAGTATAGACCAGGTGCCCAATCAGCCCCAGCATTTT
CASSIDQVPNQPQHF
>TRBJ1-2|few|TRBV5-4|NA
TGTGCCAGCAGCTGGGGAGCACTTAACTATGGCTACACCTTC
CASSWGALNYGYTF
>TRBJ1-5|few|TRBV28|NA
TGTGCCAGCAGTTTATCTCAGCCCCAGCATTTT
CASSLSQPQHF
>TRBJ2-7|once|TRBV27|TRBD1
TGTGCCAGCAGTTTTGGTGCGCCTGGGACAGGGGAGCATCTAGTCCACGAGCAGTACTTC
CASSFGAPGTGEHLVHEQYF
>TRBJ1-2|NA|TRBV28|NA
TGTGCCAGCAGTTTAGCAGGGGTCTATGGCTACACCTTC
CASSLAGVYGYTF
>TRBJ1-1|NA|TRBV14|TRBD1
TGTGCCAGCAGTCGAGACAGGGAGGGCACTGAAGCTTTCTTT
CASSRDREGTEAFF
>TRBJ1-1|NA|TRBV11-1|TRBD1
TGTGCCAGCAGCTTCCGGGACAGCACTGAAGCTTTCTTT
CASSFRDSTEAFF
>TRBJ2-7|NA|TRBV27|NA
TGTGCCAGCAGTCCACAGGTCGCCCAGCCCTACGAGCAGTACTTC
CASSPQVAQPYEQYF
>TRBJ2-2|NA|TRBV7-2|NA
TGTGCCAGCACCAGATCGAAGGGACCCTACACCGGGGAGCTGTTTTTT
CASTRSKGPYTGELFF
>TRBJ1-1|few|TRBV9|NA
TGTGCCAGCAGCGGGGACGTGAACACTGAAGCTTTCTTT
CASSGDVNTEAFF
>TRBJ2-5|NA|TRBV15|TRBD2
TGTGCCACCAGCCCTTGGATATTTACTAGCGGAATCCAAGAGACCCAGTACTTC
CATSPWIFTSGIQETQYF
>TRBJ1-1|NA|TRBV6-1|NA
TGTGCCAGCAGACGGCAAACGATGAACACTGAAGCTTTCTTT
CASRRQTMNTEAFF
>TRBJ2-7|NA|TRBV27|TRBD2
TGTGCCAGCAGTCTGACTAGCGGGAGCTCCTACGAGCAGTACTTC
CASSLTSGSSYEQYF
>TRBJ2-2|NA|TRBV6-5|NA
TGTGCCAGCAGTCCTACGACAGCGCCCTCCGGGGAGCTGTTTTTT
CASSPTTAPSGELFF
>TRBJ2-7|NA|TRBV6-5|NA
TGTGCCAGCAGTTACCCCCAGACCCCGACCTACGAGCAGTACTTC
CASSYPQTPTYEQYF
>TRBJ2-3|NA|TRBV27|TRBD1
TGTGCCAGCCGCTTCCTAGACAGGGGGCTTACAGATACGCAGTATTTT
CASRFLDRGLTDTQYF
>TRBJ2-7|few|TRBV14|NA
TGTGCCAGCAGCCCCGGACAGTACGCGGTGCAGTACTTC
CASSPGQYAVQYF
>TRBJ1-4|few|TRBV7-9|NA
TGTGCCAGCAGCTCGTATGAAAAACTGTTTTTT
CASSSYEKLFF
>TRBJ1-5|NA|TRBV28|NA
TGTGCCAGCAGGTTTGGGGGCGCGGGGCATCAGCCCCAGCATTTT
CASRFGGAGHQPQHF
>TRBJ1-1|NA|TRBV6-6|NA
TGTGCCAGCAGTCAAGGAACTGAAGCTTTCTTT
CASSQGTEAFF
>TRBJ2-7|NA|TRBV9|TRBD2
TGTGCCAGCAGCGTAGACCTTAGGACTAGCGGGAACGAGCAGTACTTC
CASSVDLRTSGNEQYF
>TRBJ1-4|NA|TRBV19|TRBD1
TGTGCCAGTAGTGGACCGGGACAGGGAAATGAAAAACTGTTTTTT
CASSGPGQGNEKLFF
>TRBJ2-4|few|TRBV2|NA
TGTGCCAGCAGTGAATCGCGGGGACTAGCCAAAAACATTCAGTACTTC
CASSESRGLAKNIQYF
>TRBJ1-1|NA|TRBV6-5|NA
TGTGCCAGCACCTACCCGAACACTGAAGCTTTCTTT
CASTYPNTEAFF
>TRBJ2-1|NA|TRBV9|NA
TGTGCCAGCAGCCCCAGGACTGGTATGGGGAAGCAGTTCTTC
CASSPRTGMGKQFF
>TRBJ2-3|once|TRBV6-6|TRBD2
TGTGCCAGCAGTTTCGCTAGCGGGTATGCAGATACGCAGTATTTT
CASSFASGYADTQYF
>TRBJ2-3|NA|TRBV15|NA
TGTGCCACCAAGGCTAGCTCCCTACCAGATACGCAGTATTTT
CATKASSLPDTQYF
>TRBJ2-1|NA|TRBV7-9|TRBD2
TGTGCCAGCAGCTTAGAACTAGCGGGAGGAATTGAGCAGTTCTTC
CASSLELAGGIEQFF